These 30 T cell receptor beta chains share one sample of origin, sequenced in a study of CD8+ T cells in alopecia areata. Following extraction, RNA underwent reverse transcription to cDNA, which served as the sequencing template. Here immunoSEQ multiplex PCR was the method, and the copy in TCRdb shows in-frame clones only, minus some. Seen here are about 200,000 clones, about 56% observed once, and the top ten hold 4.9%. Material for sequencing was CD8+ T cells sorted from blood. The origin of the receptors is a human donor in good health.

This chain joins TRBV11-2 and TRBJ2-3; D gene unclear. The CDR3 runs to 15 residues. V lost 3 bases and J 0 bases, leaving 10 bases between the germline ends. CDR1 is SGHAT, CDR2 FQNNGV, per germline. CDR3 loop: CASSFPMTSTDTQYF. The CDR3 DNA reads as TGTGCCAGCAGCTTTCCTATGACTAGCACAGATACGCAGTATTTT.

The chain joins TRBV5-1 to TRBJ2-5; D call uncertain. The ends were cut back, 3 bases at V and 3 bases at J, with 9 bases in the middle. CDR1 is SGHRS, CDR2 YFSETQ, per germline. CDR3 size: 13 residues. The CDR3 DNA reads as TGCGCCAGCAGCTCGGTGAATGAAGAGACCCAGTACTTC. It codes for CASSSVNEETQYF.

The rearrangement links TRBV4-1 to TRBJ2-7; D gene ambiguous. V shed 1 base and J shed 6 bases, with 7 bases lying between them. This CDR3 region has 12 residues. Germline CDR1 is MGHRA and CDR2 is YSYEKL. CDR3 in amino acids: CASSQASGEQYF. The CDR3 coding sequence is TGCGCCAGCAGCCAAGCATCGGGCGAGCAGTACTTC.

This clone appeared a few times. The genes are TRBV4-1 and TRBJ2-7; D gene uncertain. The CDR3 is made up of 14 amino acids. Trimming took 1 base from V and 7 from J, leaving 14 bases between them. Per the germline V gene, CDR1 is MGHRA and CDR2 is YSYEKL. CDR3: CASSQGAGVGEQYF. The CDR3 DNA follows: TGCGCCAGCAGCCAAGGGGCCGGCGTAGGGGAGCAGTACTTC.

The chain is built from TRBV5-1 and TRBJ1-1, with a tentative D call TRBD1 (5 bases). CDR1 is SGHRS and CDR2 is YFSETQ in the germline V gene. The CDR3 is 15 amino acids. V was pared by 4 bases and J by 0 bases, with 13 bases between. In DNA, the CDR3 is TGCGCCAGCAGCAGGGGCGGTAACATGAACACTGAAGCTTTCTTT. It yields the protein CASSRGGNMNTEAFF.

The chain couples TRBV15 to TRBJ1-5; 10 bases align to TRBD1. The CDR3 has 13 amino acids. Germline-derived CDR1 and CDR2 are LNHNV and YYDKDF (reference sequence). The J segment lost 7 bases and the V segment lost 5 bases, leaving 2 bases of the junction unmatched. DNA for the CDR3: TGTGCCACCAGCGGGGACAGGGGCCAGCCCCAGCATTTT. Translated: CATSGDRGQPQHF. Filled out from reference TRBV15 and TRBJ1-5, the complete variable domain reads DAMVIQNPRYQVTQFGKPVTLSCSQTLNHNVMYWYQQKSSQAPKLLFHYYDKDFNNEADTPDNFQSRRPNTSFCFLDIRSPGLGDTAMYLCATSGDRGQPQHFGDGTRLSIL.

The rearrangement joins TRBV29-1 to TRBJ1-2, with 8 bases aligning to TRBD1. Germline V gene data show CDR1 as SQVTM and CDR2 as ANQGSEA. J lost 3 bases, V lost 3 bases, and 3 bases had no gene match. This CDR3 has 13 residues. CDR3 DNA sequence: TGCAGCGTTGAGGACAGGGAGGACTATGGCTACACCTTC. As protein: CSVEDREDYGYTF.

This clone turned up a few times. The chain has TRBV5-8 and TRBJ1-1; TRBD1 is a possible D gene (6 bases). This CDR3 is built from 16 residues. Germline V gene data show CDR1 as SGHTS and CDR2 as YDEGEE. Trimming removed 4 bases at V and 5 bases at J, with 21 bases between. The CDR3 bases are TGTGCCAGCAGCCCCCGCCCAACAGGGAGGCGAACTGAAGCTTTCTTT. Residues: CASSPRPTGRRTEAFF.

CDR3 nucleotide sequence: TGTGCCAGCAGCAGCTGGGGACTAGCGGAGACCCAGTACTTC. Its translation: CASSSWGLAETQYF. This chain uses TRBV6-5 with TRBJ2-5; 10 bases fit TRBD2. Germline V CDR1 and CDR2: MNHEY, SVGAGI. V gave up 6 bases and J gave up 5 bases; unmatched junction bases: 6. The CDR3 sequence is 14 residues long.

The CDR3 loop is CASSWGWGEQYF. The CDR3 DNA reads TGTGCCAGCAGCTGGGGATGGGGTGAGCAGTACTTC. This chain joins TRBV13 and TRBJ2-7, with D hard to call. V gave up 4 bases and J gave up 7 bases, with 11 bases separating them. CDR3 size: 12 residues. Germline CDR1 PRHDT, CDR2 FYEKMQ (reference sequence).

The V and J genes are TRBV9 and TRBJ1-1; D perhaps matches TRBD1 (5 bases). The V end lost 3 bases, the J end lost 4 bases, and 16 bases lay between the germline ends. CDR3 size: 15 residues. CDR1 and CDR2 from the germline V gene are SGDLS and YYNGEE. The chain's CDR3 is CASSARAGRSTEAFF. CDR3 bases: TGTGCCAGCAGCGCGCGCGCGGGGCGGAGCACTGAAGCTTTCTTT.

The CDR3 nucleotides are TGTGCCACCAGCAGACCATCCGGAGTAGCGGGGACAGATACGCAGTATTTT. Its protein is CATSRPSGVAGTDTQYF. The V gene is TRBV15, the J gene TRBJ2-3; TRBD2 aligns across 8 bases. CDR3 length: 17 residues. The germline V gene has CDR1 LNHNV and CDR2 YYDKDF (reference sequence). V lost 2 bases and J lost 3; bases outside the gene matches: 10.

The rearrangement uses TRBV30 and TRBJ1-1; D is perhaps TRBD1 (5 bases). CDR3 length equals 14 residues. CDR1 is GTSNPN and CDR2 is SVGIG in the germline V gene (reference sequence). The V end lost 4 bases, the J end lost 2 bases, and 14 bases lay between the germline ends. CDR3 protein: CAWKRDRVNTEAFF. CDR3 DNA: TGTGCCTGGAAAAGGGACCGAGTAAACACTGAAGCTTTCTTT.

The rearrangement links TRBV5-6 to TRBJ1-2; TRBD1 might be the D (6 bases). V lost 6 bases, J lost 6 bases, and 15 bases lay in between. The CDR3 runs 13 residues. CDR1 SGHDT and CDR2 YYEEEE come from the germline V gene. DNA for the CDR3: TGTGCCAGCACGGGGGGCAGCTCGCATGGCTACACCTTC. It codes for CASTGGSSHGYTF. Filled out from reference TRBV5-6 and TRBJ1-2, the complete variable domain reads DAGVTQSPTHLIKTRGQQVTLRCSPKSGHDTVSWYQQALGQGPQFIFQYYEEEERQRGNFPDRFSGHQFPNYSSELNVNALLLGDSALYLCASTGGSSHGYTFGSGTRLTVV.

The V call is TRBV13, the J call TRBJ2-7; perhaps D is TRBD1 or TRBD2 (6 bases each). The CDR3 loop spans 13 amino acids. Germline V lookup: CDR1 PRHDT, CDR2 FYEKMQ (reference sequence). V was trimmed by 3 bases and J by 5 bases, leaving 11 bases between them. CDR3 residues: CASSLKGGDEQYF. The CDR3, as DNA: TGTGCCAGCAGCTTGAAGGGGGGAGACGAGCAGTACTTC.

V gene TRBV11-2 combines with J gene TRBJ2-5, with D perhaps matching TRBD1 or TRBD2 (6 bases each). Germline V gene sequence: CDR1 SGHAT, CDR2 FQNNGV. The CDR3 sequence is 16 residues long. Deletions cut 0 bases from V and 4 bases from J, with 15 bases between. CDR3 sequence (DNA): TGTGCCAGCAGCTTAGAGCTCAGGGGAGGCTCAGAGACCCAGTACTTC. It yields the protein CASSLELRGGSETQYF.

The rearrangement joins TRBV9 to TRBJ2-5; 10 nucleotides align to TRBD2. In germline, CDR1 is SGDLS, CDR2 YYNGEE. V lost 1 base and J lost 1; bases outside the gene matches: 4. This CDR3 has 16 residues. The CDR3, as DNA: TGTGCCAGCAGCGTATTTAGCGGGGGGCCCCAAGAGACCCAGTACTTC. Encoded protein: CASSVFSGGPQETQYF.

This clone was seen a handful of times. The V call is TRBV28, the J call TRBJ2-5; the D gene is possibly TRBD1 (5 bases). CDR1 and CDR2 (germline): MDHEN, SYDVKM. The CDR3 covers 13 residues. Trimming cost V 6 bases and J 2 bases, with 10 bases left between them. The CDR3 DNA reads TGTGCCAGCAGCCCTACAGGTCAAGAGACCCAGTACTTC. Translation gives CASSPTGQETQYF.

This clone was seen more than once but under ten times. J is TRBJ1-1 and V is TRBV7-9; D is undetermined. Germline V gene lookup returns CDR1 SEHNR and CDR2 FQNEAQ (reference sequence). This CDR3 is 15 amino acids long. V was cut by 5 bases and J by 5 bases, with 18 bases left in between. The CDR3 coding sequence is TGTGCCAGCAGCCCCTCGGAAAGATTAGGGACTGAAGCTTTCTTT. Translated: CASSPSERLGTEAFF.

This chain uses TRBV5-1 with TRBJ2-3; 8 bases are shared with TRBD1. This CDR3 is built from 13 residues. V shed 4 bases and J 6 bases; nucleotides not matched to a gene: 4. CDR1 is SGHRS and CDR2 is YFSETQ in the germline V gene. The CDR3 sequence is CASSPDRADTQYF. The CDR3 DNA follows: TGCGCCAGCAGCCCGGACAGGGCGGATACGCAGTATTTT.

This clone was seen only once. The genes are TRBV5-6 and TRBJ2-7, with no clear D. Trimming shortened V by 4 bases and J by 1 base, and 6 bases separated the two germline ends. The CDR3 contains 12 residues. The germline V gene encodes CDR1 SGHDT and CDR2 YYEEEE. CDR3 in DNA: TGTGCCAGCAGCGACGCTTCCTACGAGCAGTACTTC. Protein: CASSDASYEQYF.

The chain is built from TRBV25-1 and TRBJ1-3; no clear D. V gave up 8 bases and J gave up 1 base, with 0 bases separating them. The CDR3 is 10 amino acids. CDR1 is MGHDK, CDR2 SYGVNS, per germline. In nucleotides, the CDR3 is TGTGCCAGCTCTGGAAACACCATATATTTT. It translates to CASSGNTIYF.

This sequence joins TRBV5-6 and TRBJ1-2; 10 bases are shared with TRBD1. Germline-derived CDR1 and CDR2 are SGHDT and YYEEEE. Trimming at V came to 4 bases and at J to 3 bases, leaving 6 bases not matched to a gene. The CDR3 sequence is 15 residues long. This chain's CDR3 is CASSGGQGEHYGYTF. Here the CDR3 DNA reads TGTGCCAGCAGCGGCGGACAGGGGGAACACTATGGCTACACCTTC. The variable domain in full, completed from reference TRBV5-6 and TRBJ1-2, reads DAGVTQSPTHLIKTRGQQVTLRCSPKSGHDTVSWYQQALGQGPQFIFQYYEEEERQRGNFPDRFSGHQFPNYSSELNVNALLLGDSALYLCASSGGQGEHYGYTFGSGTRLTVV.

This chain connects TRBV29-1 to TRBJ1-1, with 7 bases lining up with TRBD1. The CDR3 consists of 11 residues. CDR1 and CDR2 from the germline V gene are SQVTM and ANQGSEA. The junction had 1 base not matched to a gene; V was cut back by 8 bases and J by 1 base. CDR3: CSTGENTEAFF. For the CDR3, the DNA is TGCAGCACAGGGGAGAACACTGAAGCTTTCTTT.

The chain's CDR3 is CASSHGRHNEQFF. DNA of the CDR3: TGTGCCAGCAGTCACGGACGCCACAATGAGCAGTTCTTC. The J gene is TRBJ2-1, the V gene TRBV27; no firm D call. The germline V and J ends were trimmed by 5 bases and 5 bases, with 10 bases remaining between them. Germline values: CDR1 MNHEY, CDR2 SMNVEV (reference sequence). The CDR3 runs to 13 residues.

The CDR3 DNA is TGTGCCAGCAGCGCCCACTCCTACAATGAGCAGTTCTTC. Its translation is CASSAHSYNEQFF. The V gene is TRBV27, the J gene TRBJ2-1; D is unclear. V lost 6 bases, J lost 0 bases, and 6 bases lay in between. The germline V gene encodes CDR1 MNHEY and CDR2 SMNVEV (reference sequence). CDR3 length equals 13 residues.

This clone was detected once. The J gene is TRBJ2-7, the V gene TRBV4-2; TRBD1 might be the D (6 bases). CDR3 length: 16 amino acids. Trimming left V 1 base short and J 2 bases short, with 15 bases between. Per germline, CDR1 LGHNA and CDR2 YNFKEQ. Here the CDR3 DNA reads TGTGCCAGCAGCCAAGTCGGTCCGGCAGGGGCCTACGAGCAGTACTTC. Protein: CASSQVGPAGAYEQYF.

V is TRBV6-5 and J is TRBJ1-1, with a tentative D call TRBD1 (5 bases). The CDR3 runs to 13 residues. V was shortened by 11 bases and J by 1 base, with 14 bases between the two germline ends. Germline lookup yields CDR1 MNHEY and CDR2 SVGAGI. The CDR3 nucleotides are TGTGCCGCCTCAGCGGGGGGGAACACTGAAGCTTTCTTT. This gives the protein CAASAGGNTEAFF.

V is TRBV6-1 and J is TRBJ2-3, with 7 bases that match TRBD1. The V gene end was trimmed by 6 bases and the J gene end by 1 base; junction bases not matched to a gene: 7. The V gene's germline CDR1 is MNHNS and CDR2 SASEGT. CDR3 length: 15 amino acids. The CDR3 DNA follows: TGTGCCAGCAGCGACCGGACAGGAGGCACAGATACGCAGTATTTT. Translating it yields CASSDRTGGTDTQYF.

This rearrangement joins TRBV5-5 to TRBJ1-2; no reliable D call. CDR1 and CDR2 (germline): SGHKS, YYEKEE (reference sequence). The CDR3 totals 13 residues. Trimming stripped 3 bases from V and 7 bases from J, with 13 bases between. CDR3 bases: TGTGCCAGCAGCTCTACCGCCGGCCCTGGCTACACCTTC. It codes for CASSSTAGPGYTF.